This TCR beta chain originates from a study of blood T cell repertoires in COVID-19. Across the study: Sample material is recorded as cDNA or gDNA derived from T cells, B-cell-depleted T cells, or PBMCs.

This CDR3 has 15 residues. In germline, CDR1 is SQVTM, CDR2 ANQGSEA. V dropped 6 bases and J dropped 2; count of bases not matched to a gene: 6. Patients in Seattle were enrolled during active infection, then followed longitudinally. The method was immunoSEQ multiplex PCR; TCRdb's version includes in-frame clones alone and lacks a portion of them. The sample includes roughly 11,000 clones, 60% to 80% of them seen just once. The TCR sequence derives from a man aged 55 to 70 with COVID-19, enrolled during active disease. This rearrangement joins TRBV29-1 to TRBJ1-3, with TRBD1 identical over 11 bases. Material: peripheral blood. The CDR3 region is CSVSLGQGAGNTIYF. In nucleotides, the CDR3 is TGCAGCGTCTCCCTGGGACAGGGGGCTGGAAACACCATATATTTT. The entire variable domain, with the rest obtained from reference TRBV29-1 and TRBJ1-3, is as follows: SAVISQKPSRDICQRGTSLTIQCQVDSQVTMMFWYRQQPGQSLTLIATANQGSEATYESGFVIDKFPISRPNLTFSTLTVSNMSPEDSSIYLCSVSLGQGAGNTIYFGEGSWLTVV.